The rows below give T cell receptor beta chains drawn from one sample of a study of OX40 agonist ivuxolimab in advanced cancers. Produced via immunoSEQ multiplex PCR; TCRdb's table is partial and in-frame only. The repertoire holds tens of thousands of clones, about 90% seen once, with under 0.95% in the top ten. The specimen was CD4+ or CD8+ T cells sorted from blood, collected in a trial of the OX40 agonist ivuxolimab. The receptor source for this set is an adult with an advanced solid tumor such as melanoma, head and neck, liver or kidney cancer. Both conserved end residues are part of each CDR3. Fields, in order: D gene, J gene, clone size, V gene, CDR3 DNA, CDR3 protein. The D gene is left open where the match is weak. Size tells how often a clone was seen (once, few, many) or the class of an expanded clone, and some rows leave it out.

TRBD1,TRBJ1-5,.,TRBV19,TGTGCCAGTAGTGTCGGGACAGGGAGAAGTGGCAATCAGCCCCAGCATTTT,CASSVGTGRSGNQPQHF
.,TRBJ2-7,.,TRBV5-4,TGTGCCAGCAGCTTGAAGGGCCAGAGGACCTCCTACGAGCAGTACTTC,CASSLKGQRTSYEQYF
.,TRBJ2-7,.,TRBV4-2,TGTGCCAGCAGCCAAGACGTTCAGCGGACCTACGAGCAGTACTTC,CASSQDVQRTYEQYF
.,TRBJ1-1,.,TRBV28,TGTGCCAGCATTGTACCGGGTTTCGGTGAAGCTTTCTTT,CASIVPGFGEAFF
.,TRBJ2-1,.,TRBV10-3,TGTGCCATCAGTGAGGGACTACTCCCGTATGAGCAGTTCTTC,CAISEGLLPYEQFF
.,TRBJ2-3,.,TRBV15,TGTGCCACCAGCAGAGTTAGGATCACAGATACGCAGTATTTT,CATSRVRITDTQYF
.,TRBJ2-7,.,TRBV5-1,TGCGCCAGCAGCTTGGCCTTTATGAGACCGAGCTCCTACGAGCAGTACTTC,CASSLAFMRPSSYEQYF
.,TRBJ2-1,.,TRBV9,TGTGCCAGCAGCGTAGATACAGTCTACAATGAGCAGTTCTTC,CASSVDTVYNEQFF
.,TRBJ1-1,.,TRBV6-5,TGTGCCAGCAGTGAACTCCCTGGGGCTTTCTTT,CASSELPGAFF
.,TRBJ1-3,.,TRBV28,TGTGCCAGCAGTTTCCGGGACTCGAGCACCATATATTTT,CASSFRDSSTIYF
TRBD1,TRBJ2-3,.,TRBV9,TGTGCCAGCAGCGTAGGGGCCGGGACAGGGGGCACAGATACGCAGTATTTT,CASSVGAGTGGTDTQYF
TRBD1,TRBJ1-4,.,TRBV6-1,TGTGCCAGCTCCGGACAGGGGGTGTTGCAGGAAAAACTGTTTTTT,CASSGQGVLQEKLFF
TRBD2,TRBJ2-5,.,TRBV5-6,TGTGCCAGCAGCTTGGATCGCGGGAGGTGGGAGACCCAGTACTTC,CASSLDRGRWETQYF
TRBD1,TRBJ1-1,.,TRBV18,TGTGCCAGCTCACCACCGCGAAGGGGGCAAACTTTCTTT,CASSPPRRGQTFF
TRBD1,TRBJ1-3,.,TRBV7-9,TGTGCCAGCAGCTTAAGGGACAGGGACGGAACCATATATTTT,CASSLRDRDGTIYF
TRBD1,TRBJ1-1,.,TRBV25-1,TGTGCCAGCAGTCCGGGACAGGGGAAAACTGAAGCTTTCTTT,CASSPGQGKTEAFF
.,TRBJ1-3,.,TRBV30,TGTGCCTGGAGTGTTTCGAGCGGAAACACCATATATTTT,CAWSVSSGNTIYF
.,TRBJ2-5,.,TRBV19,TGTGCCAGTAGTCCGAGGCCGGGACCTGGGGAGACCCAGTACTTC,CASSPRPGPGETQYF
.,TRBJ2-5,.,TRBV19,TGTGCCAGTAGTATAGGTGGAGAGACCCAGTACTTC,CASSIGGETQYF
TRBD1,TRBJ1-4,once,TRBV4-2,TGTGCCAGCAGCCAACGCCCCCCGCTGAACAGGGGGCGTTCAACTAATGAAAAACTGTTTTTT,CASSQRPPLNRGRSTNEKLFF
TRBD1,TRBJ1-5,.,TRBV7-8,TGTGCCAGCAGCTACGGGACAGGGGCGAACAATCAGCCCCAGCATTTT,CASSYGTGANNQPQHF
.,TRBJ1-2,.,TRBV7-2,TGTGCCAGCAGCCCCCGTGGGGGCAGGGCTGATCTATATGGCTACACCTTC,CASSPRGGRADLYGYTF
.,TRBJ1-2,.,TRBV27,TGTGCCAGCAGTCCCGCCGGGACCCTGGGTGGCTACACCTTC,CASSPAGTLGGYTF
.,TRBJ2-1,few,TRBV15,TGTGCCACCAGCAGAGATGCTAGCTACAATGAGCAGTTCTTC,CATSRDASYNEQFF
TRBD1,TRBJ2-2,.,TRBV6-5,TGTGCCAGCAATAGACAGGGGGCCACCGGGGAGCTGTTTTTT,CASNRQGATGELFF
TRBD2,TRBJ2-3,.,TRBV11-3,TGTGCCAGCAGCCCCTACTCGGGAGGGCGTATGGGCACAGATACGCAGTATTTT,CASSPYSGGRMGTDTQYF
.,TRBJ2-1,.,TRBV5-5,TGTGCCAGCAGCTTGGTGTGGGGGCGGTGGGGCAATGAGCAGTTCTTC,CASSLVWGRWGNEQFF
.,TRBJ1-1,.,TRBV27,TGTGCCAGCAGTTTAATCCGGGGGCGAAACACTGAAGCTTTCTTT,CASSLIRGRNTEAFF
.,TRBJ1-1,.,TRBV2,TGTGCCAGCAGTGAAGGTGTCAGAGGCGGTAACACTGAAGCTTTCTTT,CASSEGVRGGNTEAFF
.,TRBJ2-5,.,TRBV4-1,TGCGCCAGCAGCCGAGGGCTACTACAAGAGACCCAGTACTTC,CASSRGLLQETQYF
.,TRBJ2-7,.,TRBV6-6,TGTGCCAGCAGCGACGGTTCCAGCAACGAGCAGTACTTC,CASSDGSSNEQYF
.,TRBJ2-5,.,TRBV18,TGTGCCAGCTCACCACGGACAGCAGTCCAAGAGACCCAGTACTTC,CASSPRTAVQETQYF
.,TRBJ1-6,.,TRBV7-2,TGTGCCAGCAGCTTAGGAATCTCCTATAATTCACCCCTCCACTTT,CASSLGISYNSPLHF
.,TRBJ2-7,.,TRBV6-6,TGTGCCAGCAGTTACAGGGTTTTGAACGAGCAGTACTTC,CASSYRVLNEQYF
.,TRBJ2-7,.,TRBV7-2,TGTGCCAGCAGCTTAGAACAGGGCTCCTACGAGCAGTACTTC,CASSLEQGSYEQYF
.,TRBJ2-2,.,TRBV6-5,TGTGCCAGCACCCACGGATACACCGGGGAGCTGTTTTTT,CASTHGYTGELFF
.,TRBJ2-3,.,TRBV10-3,TGTGCCATCAGTGAGTCATTTGGGCTGGGAATCACAGATACGCAGTATTTT,CAISESFGLGITDTQYF
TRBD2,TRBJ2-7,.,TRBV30,TGTGCCTGGAGTTCCCCCTTCGGGGGGGCCGGACGGGAGCAGTACTTC,CAWSSPFGGAGREQYF
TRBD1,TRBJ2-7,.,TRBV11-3,TGTGCCAGCAGCTTAGTGGGGGGACAGGGGGCAATCGAGCAGTACTTC,CASSLVGGQGAIEQYF
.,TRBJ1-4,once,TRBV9,TGTGCCAGCAGCGTAGACCCCAGGATAACTAATGAAAAACTGTTTTTT,CASSVDPRITNEKLFF
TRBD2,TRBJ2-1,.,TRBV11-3,TGTGCCGGAAGTATAGGACTAGCGGAGGGGGAGGAGCAGTTCTTC,CAGSIGLAEGEEQFF
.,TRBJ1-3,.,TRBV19,TGTGCCAGTAGTCCGAGATTCTCTGGAAACACCATATATTTT,CASSPRFSGNTIYF
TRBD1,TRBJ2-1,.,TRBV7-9,TGTGCCAGCAGCTTTACGGGACAGGGATCCTACAATGAGCAGTTCTTC,CASSFTGQGSYNEQFF